Below are 22 T cell receptor beta chains sequenced from a single sample in a study of blood T cell repertoires in COVID-19 (dated by TCRdb to about 2020). The library was built by means of the immunoSEQ multiplex PCR assay. Imported from immuneACCESS, the table was reduced by TCRdb to in-frame sequences with V and J called. These copies leave out some clones; in studies compared against another copy, an unresolved V gene accounts for under half, and the cause of the remainder is not known. This sample holds about 180,000 clones; 60% to 80% were observed only once. 26% of the sample goes to the ten largest clones. Sequences were obtained from peripheral blood. The receptors derive from a woman in her 70s with acute or convalescent COVID-19.

The chain couples TRBV3-1 (or the pseudogene TRBV3-2) to TRBJ2-3, with 10 positions matching TRBD2. V lost 4 bases and J lost 4; bases outside the gene matches: 8. The CDR3 contains 16 residues. Germline V gives CDR1 LGHDT, CDR2 YNNKEL (reference sequence). CDR3 coding DNA: TGTGCCAGCAGCCTAAGCGGGAGGGCCCTCTCAGATACGCAGTATTTT. Protein product: CASSLSGRALSDTQYF.

The rearrangement uses TRBV27 and TRBJ2-1, with 12 bases that match TRBD2. The V segment lost 7 bases and the J segment 8 bases; nucleotides outside the gene matches: 12. The CDR3 covers 16 residues. CDR1 is MNHEY, CDR2 SMNVEV, per germline (reference sequence). CDR3 nucleotides: TGTGCCAGCACTCTTGGAGGGACTAGCGGGCTGGATGAGCAGTTCTTC. Protein product: CASTLGGTSGLDEQFF.

This sequence joins TRBV7-2 and TRBJ1-1; D is undetermined. Trimming pared 1 base from V and 4 bases from J, leaving 19 bases between. This CDR3 contains 17 residues. Germline CDR1 is SGHTA and CDR2 is FQGNSA. As DNA, the CDR3 is TGTGCCAGCAGCTTAGGAACTTGGGAGCTCTGGGGCACTGAAGCTTTCTTT. Its protein is CASSLGTWELWGTEAFF.

In its sample, this clone was seen many times. The V gene is TRBV27, the J gene TRBJ2-5, with D perhaps TRBD1 (6 bases). Per the germline V gene, CDR1 is MNHEY and CDR2 is SMNVEV (reference sequence). The V end was cut by 2 bases, the J end by 5 bases, with 15 bases between. CDR3 length: 15 amino acids. The CDR3, as DNA: TGTGCCAGCAGTTTAATTTCTGGGGGCGTGGAGACCCAGTACTTC. Its protein product is CASSLISGGVETQYF.

CDR3: CSAAQEETQYF. CDR3 nucleotide sequence: TGCAGTGCTGCCCAAGAGGAGACCCAGTACTTC. The chain couples TRBV20-1 to TRBJ2-5; D not resolved. Germline V gene sequence: CDR1 DFQATT, CDR2 SNEGSKA (reference sequence). With 5 bases removed from V and 5 bases from J, the gap between germline ends came to 9 bases. CDR3 length: 11 residues.

J is TRBJ1-3 and V is TRBV21-1. TRBV21-1 is termed a pseudogene. The CDR3 has 17 residues. DNA of the CDR3: TGTGCCAGCAGCAAAGGAGGGATTACGGGCTCTGGAAACACCATATATTTT. It is translated as CASSKGGITGSGNTIYF.

The chain has TRBV11-2 and TRBJ2-5; a weak D match, TRBD2 (7 bases). V was shortened by 6 bases and J by 4 bases, with 12 bases between the two germline ends. The CDR3 is 13 amino acids. CDR1 and CDR2 (germline): SGHAT, FQNNGV. As DNA, the CDR3 is TGTGCCAGCAGTAGAGGGGGGGTAGAGACCCAGTACTTC. Residues: CASSRGGVETQYF. The complete variable domain, with remaining parts taken from reference TRBV11-2 and TRBJ2-5, reads EAGVAQSPRYKIIEKRQSVAFWCNPISGHATLYWYQQILGQGPKLLIQFQNNGVVDDSQLPKDRFSAERLKGVDSTLKIQPAKLEDSAVYLCASSRGGVETQYFGPGTRLLVL.

The V call is TRBV7-9, the J call TRBJ1-5; 8 nucleotides agree with TRBD1. The length of the CDR3 is 14 residues. In germline, CDR1 is SEHNR, CDR2 FQNEAQ (reference sequence). Trimming removed 3 bases from V and 5 bases from J; junction bases left unmatched: 3. CDR3 DNA sequence: TGTGCCAGCAGCTTTGGACAGGGTGATCAGCCCCAGCATTTT. It translates to CASSFGQGDQPQHF.

The chain links TRBV3-1 (or the pseudogene TRBV3-2) to TRBJ2-5, with D hard to call. The V gene's germline CDR1 is LGHDT and CDR2 YNNKEL (reference sequence). The CDR3 has 12 residues. V gave up 4 bases and J gave up 5 bases, with 8 bases separating them. CDR3 DNA sequence: TGTGCCAGCAGCCCGGGTCGGGAGACCCAGTACTTC. This gives the protein CASSPGRETQYF.

The chain has TRBV18 and TRBJ1-1; 10 bases map to TRBD1. J lost 4 bases, V lost 2 bases, and 7 bases had no gene match. CDR3 length equals 16 residues. The germline gives CDR1 KGHSH, CDR2 LQKENI. In nucleotides, the CDR3 is TGTGCCAGCTCACCAGACAGGGGGCTTAGGGGCACTGAAGCTTTCTTT. This encodes CASSPDRGLRGTEAFF.

V usage is TRBV3-1 (or the pseudogene TRBV3-2) and J usage is TRBJ2-1; 10 bases match TRBD1. Germline CDR1 and CDR2: LGHDT and YNNKEL (reference sequence). Germline trimming cut 6 bases from V and 2 bases from J; bases unmatched to any gene: 4. The CDR3 covers 15 residues. The chain's CDR3 is CASRRDRGPYNEQFF. For the CDR3, the DNA is TGTGCCAGCAGGCGCGACAGGGGGCCCTACAATGAGCAGTTCTTC.

This clone was seen only once. The gene calls are TRBV27 and TRBJ2-7; 9 bases match TRBD2. In germline, CDR1 is MNHEY, CDR2 SMNVEV (reference sequence). Trimming took 6 bases from V and 4 from J; bases not matched to a gene: 10. The CDR3 has 15 amino acids. The CDR3 coding sequence is TGTGCCAGCAGGCTTAGCGGGAGCCTCAAGTACGAGCAGTACTTC. Its protein is CASRLSGSLKYEQYF.

The J gene is TRBJ2-2, the V gene TRBV2; TRBD2 matches at 14 bases. CDR3 length equals 18 residues. Germline trimming cut 3 bases from V and 5 bases from J; bases unmatched to any gene: 8. Germline-derived CDR1 and CDR2 are SNHLY and FYNNEI. The CDR3 protein is CASSDTGLAGVWTGELFF. CDR3 nucleotide sequence: TGTGCCAGCAGTGACACGGGACTAGCGGGAGTCTGGACCGGGGAGCTGTTTTTT.

V and J are TRBV15 and TRBJ2-2; D remains unclear. Germline lookup yields CDR1 LNHNV and CDR2 YYDKDF (reference sequence). The CDR3 has 13 residues. The germline V and J ends were trimmed by 0 bases and 6 bases, with 5 bases remaining between them. The CDR3 DNA reads as TGTGCCACCAGCAGAGAGAGGTCCGGGGAGCTGTTTTTT. As protein: CATSRERSGELFF. Supplemented by reference TRBV15 and TRBJ2-2, the full variable domain reads DAMVIQNPRYQVTQFGKPVTLSCSQTLNHNVMYWYQQKSSQAPKLLFHYYDKDFNNEADTPDNFQSRRPNTSFCFLDIRSPGLGDTAMYLCATSRERSGELFFGEGSRLTVL.

CDR3 sequence reads: CASSRGRGTAAMAGYTF. The CDR3 nucleotides read TGTGCCAGCAGTCGCGGCAGGGGTACCGCAGCTATGGCAGGCTACACCTTC. The genes are TRBV6-6 and TRBJ1-2; D may be TRBD1 (6 bases). CDR3 length: 17 amino acids. The germline V gene encodes CDR1 MNHNY and CDR2 SVGAGI (reference sequence). The V and J ends lost 5 bases and 8 bases respectively, with 27 bases between them.

The chain uses TRBV6-5 and TRBJ1-6; D not resolved. V was clipped by 6 bases and J by 6 bases, with 9 bases between them. The germline gives CDR1 MNHEY, CDR2 SVGAGI. The CDR3 totals 13 residues. CDR3 in DNA: TGTGCCAGCAGCTCAGGTTTTAATTCACCCCTCCACTTT. Residues: CASSSGFNSPLHF.

V and J are TRBV29-1 and TRBJ1-1; D gene ambiguous. Per the germline V gene, CDR1 is SQVTM and CDR2 is ANQGSEA. The CDR3 consists of 12 residues. The V gene lost 3 bases and the J gene lost 4 bases, with 9 bases spanning the gap. The CDR3 protein is CSVDRAPTEAFF. In DNA form, the CDR3 reads TGCAGCGTTGATCGAGCTCCCACTGAAGCTTTCTTT.

The rearrangement joins TRBV9 to TRBJ2-1; 9 bases map to TRBD2. Trimming took 0 bases from V and 6 from J; bases not matched to a gene: 10. Germline CDR1 SGDLS, CDR2 YYNGEE. This CDR3 region has 17 residues. As DNA, the CDR3 is TGTGCCAGCAGCGTAGAGCCTAGCGGGACCAGATTCAATGAGCAGTTCTTC. It codes for CASSVEPSGTRFNEQFF. The full variable domain, its missing parts supplied by reference TRBV9 and TRBJ2-1, is DSGVTQTPKHLITATGQRVTLRCSPRSGDLSVYWYQQSLDQGLQFLIQYYNGEERAKGNILERFSAQQFPDLHSELNLSSLELGDSALYFCASSVEPSGTRFNEQFFGPGTRLTVL.

The chain employs TRBV5-6 and TRBJ2-1, with TRBD2 identical over 9 bases. The CDR3 covers 15 residues. Germline-derived CDR1 and CDR2 are SGHDT and YYEEEE. V lost 0 bases, J lost 10 bases, and 8 bases stayed unmatched. The CDR3 is CASSLAGSGSVEQFF. CDR3 nucleotide sequence: TGTGCCAGCAGCTTGGCGGGTAGCGGGAGCGTCGAGCAGTTCTTC.

The V and J genes are TRBV2 and TRBJ2-7; the D gene is possibly TRBD1 (5 bases). The germline V gene has CDR1 SNHLY and CDR2 FYNNEI. V lost 5 bases, J lost 2 bases, and 13 bases lay in between. The CDR3 loop spans 14 amino acids. This CDR3 reads CASSKGALAYEQYF. CDR3 DNA sequence: TGTGCCAGCAGTAAAGGGGCCTTAGCCTACGAGCAGTACTTC.

J is TRBJ2-5 and V is TRBV7-9; 8 nucleotides agree with TRBD1. V shed 5 bases and J 2 bases; nucleotides not matched to a gene: 4. CDR3 size: 14 residues. CDR1 is SEHNR and CDR2 is FQNEAQ in the germline V gene (reference sequence). CDR3 bases: TGTGCCAGCAGCGGGACAGGAAGACAAGAGACCCAGTACTTC. Its translation is CASSGTGRQETQYF.

The gene calls are TRBV2 and TRBJ2-7; TRBD1 aligns across 7 bases. This CDR3 is built from 20 residues. V shed 7 bases, J shed 4 bases, and the junction held 28 bases outside the gene matches. In germline, CDR1 is SNHLY, CDR2 FYNNEI. CDR3 residues: CASTISPQGVRGRGPYEQYF. The CDR3 nucleotides are TGTGCCAGCACTATCTCTCCGCAGGGGGTTCGGGGTCGGGGACCATACGAGCAGTACTTC.